These 14 T cell receptor beta chains were all obtained from the same sample, sequenced in a study of T cell repertoires in cytomegalovirus infection. TCRdb reprocessed the reads via MiXCR and lists one record per CDR3 protein. The sample consists of roughly 310,000 distinct CDR3 sequences, 15% to 20% of them appearing once. Sample: PBMCs. These receptors came from a human donor in good health (CMV status not recorded). Some clones in this sample may be carry-over from other donors' samples.

This clonotype has ten or more counts. The rearrangement uses TRBV12-3 or TRBV12-4 and TRBJ2-1, with D perhaps assigned TRBD1 or TRBD2 (5 bases each). The germline V and J ends were trimmed by 6 bases and 3 bases, with 9 bases remaining between them. The CDR3 loop spans 13 amino acids. CDR3 region: CASSWDGYNEQFF. CDR3 coding DNA: TGTGCCAGCAGCTGGGACGGCTACAATGAGCAGTTCTTC.

As to this clonotype: This may stem from a read error, because a much larger clone lies one nucleotide away. This chain uses TRBV7-9 with TRBJ1-6, with 8 bases matching TRBD1. The germline V gene encodes CDR1 SEHNR and CDR2 FQNEAQ (reference sequence). This CDR3 contains 17 residues. The CDR3 region has the DNA TGTGCCAGCAGCTCTCTATCGCTAGGACAGGGAAATTCACCCCACCACTTT. Protein product: CASSSLSLGQGNSPHHF.

This clonotype turned up a few times. This chain links TRBV6-1 with TRBJ2-7; 7 bases align to TRBD2. After removal of 5 bases from V and 2 bases from J, the junction contained 15 bases not matched to a gene. Germline assignment: CDR1 MNHNS and CDR2 SASEGT. The CDR3 covers 17 residues. CDR3 residues: CASSRSGATDPPYEQYF. In DNA, the CDR3 is TGTGCCAGCAGTCGGAGCGGGGCAACCGACCCCCCCTACGAGCAGTACTTC.

Only a few counts were recorded for this clonotype. This chain uses TRBV20-1 with TRBJ2-3; D possibly corresponds to TRBD2 (6 bases). CDR1 and CDR2 from the germline V gene are DFQATT and SNEGSKA (reference sequence). Trimming cost V 3 bases and J 0 bases, with 10 bases left between them. The CDR3 is 14 residues long. The CDR3 sequence is CSASGGRSTDTQYF. CDR3 bases: TGCAGTGCTAGCGGGGGTCGTAGCACAGATACGCAGTATTTT.

This sequence joins TRBV27 and TRBJ2-1; D is unresolved. V lost 6 bases and J lost 0, with 9 bases in between. The length of the CDR3 is 14 residues. Looked up from germline, CDR1 is MNHEY and CDR2 is SMNVEV (reference sequence). The CDR3 region is CASRVMSSYNEQFF. The CDR3 coding sequence is TGTGCCAGCAGAGTCATGAGCTCCTACAATGAGCAGTTCTTC.

The gene calls are TRBV20-1 and TRBJ1-6; a possible D gene is TRBD1 (5 bases). V lost 3 bases and J 7 bases, leaving 10 bases between the germline ends. The germline CDR1 and CDR2 sequences are DFQATT and SNEGSKA (reference sequence). This CDR3 contains 13 residues. CDR3 bases: TGCAGTGCTAGTGGGGACGGGAATTCACCCCTCCACTTT. It encodes CSASGDGNSPLHF.

This clonotype was observed many times. V and J are TRBV7-8 and TRBJ2-7, with D hard to call. V was trimmed by 5 bases and J by 5 bases, leaving 10 bases between them. Germline V lookup: CDR1 SGHVS, CDR2 FQNEAQ. The CDR3 runs to 12 residues. For the CDR3, the DNA is TGTGCCAGCAGCCAGATCGCCCACGAGCAGTACTTC. Its translation is CASSQIAHEQYF.

This clonotype was counted at least ten times. The chain joins TRBV7-9 to TRBJ2-2; D is unresolved. CDR1 and CDR2 (germline): SEHNR, FQNEAQ (reference sequence). Trimming took 3 bases from V and 1 from J, leaving 9 bases between them. This CDR3 contains 15 residues. CDR3 in amino acids: CASSFWALNTGELFF. DNA for the CDR3: TGTGCCAGCAGCTTTTGGGCCTTGAACACCGGGGAGCTGTTTTTT.

CDR3 sequence reads: CASSQGPGGTEAFF. CDR3 sequence (DNA): TGTGCCAGCAGCCAAGGGCCCGGGGGAACTGAAGCTTTCTTT. The genes are TRBV4-2 and TRBJ1-1; tentative D call: TRBD1 (5 bases). The CDR3 has 14 amino acids. V gave up 1 base and J gave up 5 bases, with 11 bases separating them. Germline V gene sequence: CDR1 LGHNA, CDR2 YNFKEQ.

This chain connects TRBV20-1 to TRBJ1-4; D remains unclear. Trimming left V 7 bases short and J 7 bases short, with 19 bases between. Germline V CDR1 and CDR2: DFQATT, SNEGSKA (reference sequence). This CDR3 region has 14 residues. The CDR3 region is CSVIRVDQGEKLFF. The CDR3 nucleotides are TGCAGTGTGATCCGGGTGGACCAAGGTGAAAAACTGTTTTTT.

This clonotype has only a few counts. The chain combines TRBV11-2 with TRBJ1-1; D is unclear. CDR1 SGHAT and CDR2 FQNNGV come from the germline V gene. The CDR3 is 12 amino acids. Trimming removed 1 base from V and 7 bases from J, with 7 bases in between. The CDR3 DNA follows: TGTGCCAGCAGCTTAGGGACGGTTGAAGCTTTCTTT. As protein: CASSLGTVEAFF.

In this sample, this clonotype turned up many times. This sequence joins TRBV7-2 and TRBJ2-7, with 8 nucleotides matching TRBD2. Germline loops: CDR1 SGHTA, CDR2 FQGNSA. CDR3 size: 14 residues. The junction had 6 bases not matched to a gene; V was cut back by 5 bases and J by 3 bases. The CDR3 sequence is CASSPREGYYEQYF. CDR3 bases: TGTGCCAGCAGCCCCCGGGAGGGCTACTACGAGCAGTACTTC.

CDR3 DNA sequence: TGCAGTGCTAGTTTAGTCCAAGGGTCCTACGAGCAGTACTTC. Protein sequence: CSASLVQGSYEQYF. This sequence joins TRBV20-1 and TRBJ2-7; D is ambiguous. With 3 bases removed from V and 1 base from J, the gap between germline ends came to 13 bases. Germline V lookup: CDR1 DFQATT, CDR2 SNEGSKA (reference sequence). The CDR3 has 14 amino acids.

The chain combines TRBV6-2 or TRBV6-3 with TRBJ1-1, with a tentative D call TRBD1 (5 bases). The CDR3 runs 13 residues. Germline loops: CDR1 MNHEY, CDR2 SVGEGT. V lost 8 bases, J lost 10 bases, and 20 bases lay in between. Written as DNA, the CDR3 is TGTGCCAGCGACGGGGCTGGAGGGACGCTAGCTTTCTTT. This codes for CASDGAGGTLAFF.